The sequence of this T cell receptor beta chain was determined in a study of cytomegalovirus exposure and HLA in healthy donors. There are a few counts of this clone. This CDR3 comprises 14 residues. Germline loops: CDR1 SEHNR, CDR2 FQNEAQ (reference sequence). Trimming removed 5 bases from V and 5 bases from J, with 14 bases in between. Primers included in the PCR were 60 Vbeta and 13 Jbeta primers. Clones were read by immunoSEQ multiplex PCR, and TCRdb kept only the in-frame ones, dropping some. In the table there are some 110,000 clones, 10% of which are singletons. This clonotype originated in a man aged 35-49 years in good health and CMV-seropositive. The chain has TRBV7-9 and TRBJ2-3; unclear D gene. The sample comprised PBMCs. CDR3 region: CASSPSSVGDTQYF. The CDR3 DNA is TGTGCCAGCAGCCCGTCAAGCGTTGGAGATACGCAGTATTTT.